This TCR beta chain was obtained from a study of human T cells and chemical hapten exposure. TCRdb called the RACE reads again in MiXCR, with one record for every CDR3 protein. This repertoire shows 85,000 to 100,000 distinct CDR3 sequences, approximately 11% found once; its top ten account for around 3.3%. The CDR3 has 15 amino acids. CDR1 is SGHKS, CDR2 YYEKEE, per germline (reference sequence). J lost 0 bases, V lost 3 bases, and 3 bases had no gene match. Time point given: pre-sensitization, week 0. Stated treatment: therapeutic diphenylcyclopropenone sensitization with weekly scalp DPC. This clonotype was seen more than once but under ten times.

The material was whole blood, obtained in connection with sensitization to the hapten diphenylcyclopropenone (DPC). This sequence was found in a woman between 55 and 75 years old with alopecia areata. Some clones in this sample may be carry-over from other donors' samples. This sequence joins TRBV5-5 and TRBJ2-1, with 7 positions matching TRBD2. This CDR3 reads CASSSRTSSYNEQFF. Written as DNA, the CDR3 is TGTGCCAGCAGCTCTCGGACTAGCTCCTACAATGAGCAGTTCTTC.